This TCR beta chain was found in a study of radiation and T cells in renal cell carcinoma. Findings and caveats of the study: Top tumor clonotypes rose in blood 2 weeks post-radiation, then contracted. Baseline intratumoral clonotype presence is unknown without pretreatment biopsies.

Regarding time point: baseline pretreatment blood. Treatment: 15 Gy SBRT to primary tumor, nephrectomy 4 weeks later. The table came from immunoSEQ multiplex PCR; TCRdb's copy has only in-frame clones and leaves some out. The table records about 140,000 clones, around 78% of them present only once. Trimming removed 3 bases at V and 5 bases at J, with 15 bases between. The CDR3 loop spans 14 amino acids. The germline gives CDR1 SGHRS, CDR2 YFSETQ. For this clone: Antigen unknown.

The sequence came from a woman aged 50 to 65 with renal cell carcinoma. This chain uses TRBV5-1 with TRBJ2-7; tentatively, D is TRBD2 (7 bases). Sequenced material: blood, taken from a patient whose treatment included radiotherapy and nephrectomy. CDR3 coding DNA: TGCGCCAGCAGCTCCCGCGGGGGCAGGAACGAGCAGTACTTC. Translating it yields CASSSRGGRNEQYF.